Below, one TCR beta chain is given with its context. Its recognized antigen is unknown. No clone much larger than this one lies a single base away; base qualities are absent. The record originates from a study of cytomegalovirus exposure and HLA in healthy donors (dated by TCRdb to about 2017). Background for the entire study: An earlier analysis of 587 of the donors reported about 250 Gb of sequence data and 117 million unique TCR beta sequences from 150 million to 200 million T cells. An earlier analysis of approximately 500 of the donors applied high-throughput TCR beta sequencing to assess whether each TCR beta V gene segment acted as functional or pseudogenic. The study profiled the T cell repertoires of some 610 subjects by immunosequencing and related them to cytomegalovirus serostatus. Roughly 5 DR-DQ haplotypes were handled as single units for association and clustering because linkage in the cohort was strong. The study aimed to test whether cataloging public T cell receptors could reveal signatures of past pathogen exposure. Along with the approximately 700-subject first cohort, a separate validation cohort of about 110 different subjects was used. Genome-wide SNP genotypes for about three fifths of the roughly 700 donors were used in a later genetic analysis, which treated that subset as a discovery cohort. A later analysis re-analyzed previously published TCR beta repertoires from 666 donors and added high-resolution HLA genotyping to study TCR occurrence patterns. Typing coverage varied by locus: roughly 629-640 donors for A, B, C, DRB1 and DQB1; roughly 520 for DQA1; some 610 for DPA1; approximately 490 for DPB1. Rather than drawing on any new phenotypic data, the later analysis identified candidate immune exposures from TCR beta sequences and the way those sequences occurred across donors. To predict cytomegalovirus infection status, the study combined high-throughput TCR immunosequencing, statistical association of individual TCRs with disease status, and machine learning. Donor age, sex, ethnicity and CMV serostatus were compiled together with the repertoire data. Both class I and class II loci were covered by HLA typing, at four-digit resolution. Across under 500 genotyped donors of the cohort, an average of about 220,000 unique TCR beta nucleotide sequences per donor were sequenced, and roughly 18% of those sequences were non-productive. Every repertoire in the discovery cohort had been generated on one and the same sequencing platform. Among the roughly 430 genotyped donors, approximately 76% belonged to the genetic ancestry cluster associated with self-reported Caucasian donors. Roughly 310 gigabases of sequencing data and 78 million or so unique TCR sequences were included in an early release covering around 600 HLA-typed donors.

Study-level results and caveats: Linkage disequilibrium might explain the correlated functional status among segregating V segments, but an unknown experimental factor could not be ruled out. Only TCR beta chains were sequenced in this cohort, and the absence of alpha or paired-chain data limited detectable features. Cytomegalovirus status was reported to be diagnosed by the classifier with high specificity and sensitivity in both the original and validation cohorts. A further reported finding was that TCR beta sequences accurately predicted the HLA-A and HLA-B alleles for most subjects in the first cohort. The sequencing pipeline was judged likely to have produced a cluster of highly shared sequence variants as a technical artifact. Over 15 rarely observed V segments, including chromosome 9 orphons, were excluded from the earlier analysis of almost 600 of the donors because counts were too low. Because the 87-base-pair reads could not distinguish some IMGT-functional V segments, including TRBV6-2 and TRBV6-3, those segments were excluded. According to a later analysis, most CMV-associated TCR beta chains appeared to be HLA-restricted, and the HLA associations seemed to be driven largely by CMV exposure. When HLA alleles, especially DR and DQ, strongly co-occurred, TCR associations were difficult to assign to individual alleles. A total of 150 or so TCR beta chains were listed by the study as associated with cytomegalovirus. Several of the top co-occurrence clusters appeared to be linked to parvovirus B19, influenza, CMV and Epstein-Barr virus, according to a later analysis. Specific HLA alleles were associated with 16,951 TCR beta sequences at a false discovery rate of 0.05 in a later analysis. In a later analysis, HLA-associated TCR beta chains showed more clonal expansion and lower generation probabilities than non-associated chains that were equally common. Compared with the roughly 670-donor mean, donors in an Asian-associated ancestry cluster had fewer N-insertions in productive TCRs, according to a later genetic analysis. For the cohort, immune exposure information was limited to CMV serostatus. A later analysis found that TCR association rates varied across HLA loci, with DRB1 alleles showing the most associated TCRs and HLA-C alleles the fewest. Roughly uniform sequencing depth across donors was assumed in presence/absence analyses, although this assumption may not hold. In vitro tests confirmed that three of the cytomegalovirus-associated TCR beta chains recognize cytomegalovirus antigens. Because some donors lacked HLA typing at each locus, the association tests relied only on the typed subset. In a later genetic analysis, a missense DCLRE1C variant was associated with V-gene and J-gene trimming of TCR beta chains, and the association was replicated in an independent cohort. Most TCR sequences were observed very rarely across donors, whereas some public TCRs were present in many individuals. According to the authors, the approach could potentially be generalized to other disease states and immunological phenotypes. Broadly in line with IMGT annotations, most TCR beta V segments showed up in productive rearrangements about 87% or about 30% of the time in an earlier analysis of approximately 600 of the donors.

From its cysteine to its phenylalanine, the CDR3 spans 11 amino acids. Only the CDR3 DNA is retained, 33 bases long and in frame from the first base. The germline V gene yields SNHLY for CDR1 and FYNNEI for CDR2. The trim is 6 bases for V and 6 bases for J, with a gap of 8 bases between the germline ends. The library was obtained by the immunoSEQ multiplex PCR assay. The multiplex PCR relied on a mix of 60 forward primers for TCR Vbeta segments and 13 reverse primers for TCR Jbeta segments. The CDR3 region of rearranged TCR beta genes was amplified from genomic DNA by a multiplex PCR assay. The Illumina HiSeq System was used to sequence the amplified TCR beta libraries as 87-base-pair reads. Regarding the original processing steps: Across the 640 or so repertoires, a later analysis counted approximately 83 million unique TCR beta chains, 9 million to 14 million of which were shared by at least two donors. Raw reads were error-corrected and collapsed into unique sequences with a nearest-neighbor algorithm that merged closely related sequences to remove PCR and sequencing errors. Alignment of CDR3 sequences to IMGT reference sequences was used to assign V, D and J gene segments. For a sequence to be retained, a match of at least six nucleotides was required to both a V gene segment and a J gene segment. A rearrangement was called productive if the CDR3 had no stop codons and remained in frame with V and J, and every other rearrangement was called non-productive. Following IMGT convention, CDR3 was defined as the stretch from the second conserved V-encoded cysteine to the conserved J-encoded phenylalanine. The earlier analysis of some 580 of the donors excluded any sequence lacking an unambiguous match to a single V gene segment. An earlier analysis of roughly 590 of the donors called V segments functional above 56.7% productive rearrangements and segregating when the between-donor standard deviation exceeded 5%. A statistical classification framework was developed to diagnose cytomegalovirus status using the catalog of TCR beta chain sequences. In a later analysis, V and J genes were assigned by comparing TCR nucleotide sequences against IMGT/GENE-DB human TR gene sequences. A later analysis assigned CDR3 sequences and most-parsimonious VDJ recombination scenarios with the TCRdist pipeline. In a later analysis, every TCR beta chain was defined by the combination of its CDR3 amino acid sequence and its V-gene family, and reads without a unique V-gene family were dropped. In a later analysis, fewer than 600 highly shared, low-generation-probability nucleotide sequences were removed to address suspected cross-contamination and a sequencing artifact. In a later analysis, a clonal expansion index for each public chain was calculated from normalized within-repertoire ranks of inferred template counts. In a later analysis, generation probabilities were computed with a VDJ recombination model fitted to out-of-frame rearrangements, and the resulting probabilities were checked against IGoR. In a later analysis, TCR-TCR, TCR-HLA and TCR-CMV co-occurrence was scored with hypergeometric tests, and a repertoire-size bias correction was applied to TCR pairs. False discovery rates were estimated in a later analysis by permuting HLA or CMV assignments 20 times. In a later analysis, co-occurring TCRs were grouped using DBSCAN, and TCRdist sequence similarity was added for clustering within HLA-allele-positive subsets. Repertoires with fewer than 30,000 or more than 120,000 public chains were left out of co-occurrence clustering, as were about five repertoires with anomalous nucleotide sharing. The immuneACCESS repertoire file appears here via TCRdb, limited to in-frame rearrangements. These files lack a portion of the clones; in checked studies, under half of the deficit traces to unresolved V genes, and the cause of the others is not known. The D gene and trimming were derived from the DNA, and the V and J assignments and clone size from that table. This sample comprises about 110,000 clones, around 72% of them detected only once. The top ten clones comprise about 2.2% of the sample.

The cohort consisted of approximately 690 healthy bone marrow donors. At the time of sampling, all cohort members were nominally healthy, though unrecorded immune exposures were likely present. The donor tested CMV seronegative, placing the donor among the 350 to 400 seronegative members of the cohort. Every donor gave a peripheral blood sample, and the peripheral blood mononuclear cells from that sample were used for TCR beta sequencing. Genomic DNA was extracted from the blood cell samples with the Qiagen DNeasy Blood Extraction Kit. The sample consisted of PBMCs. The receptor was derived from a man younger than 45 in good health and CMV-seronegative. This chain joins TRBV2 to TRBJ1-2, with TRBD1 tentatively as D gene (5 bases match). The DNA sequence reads TGTGCCAGCAGGGGACTCCATGGCTACACCTTC. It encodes CASRGLHGYTF.